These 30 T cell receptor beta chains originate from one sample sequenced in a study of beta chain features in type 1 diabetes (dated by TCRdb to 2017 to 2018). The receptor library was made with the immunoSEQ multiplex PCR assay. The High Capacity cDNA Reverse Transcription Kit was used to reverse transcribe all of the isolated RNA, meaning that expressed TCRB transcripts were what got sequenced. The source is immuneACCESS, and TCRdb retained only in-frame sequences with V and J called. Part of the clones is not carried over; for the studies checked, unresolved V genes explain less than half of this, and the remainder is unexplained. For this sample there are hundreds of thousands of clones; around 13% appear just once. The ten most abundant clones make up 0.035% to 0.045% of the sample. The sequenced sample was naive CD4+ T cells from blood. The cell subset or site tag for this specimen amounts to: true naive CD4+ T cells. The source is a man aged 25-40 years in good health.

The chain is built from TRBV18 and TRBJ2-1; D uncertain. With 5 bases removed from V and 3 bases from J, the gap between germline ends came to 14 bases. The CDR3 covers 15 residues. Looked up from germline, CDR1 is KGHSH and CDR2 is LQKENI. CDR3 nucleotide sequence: TGTGCCAGCTCATTCGACGGATCGGGCTACAATGAGCAGTTCTTC. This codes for CASSFDGSGYNEQFF.

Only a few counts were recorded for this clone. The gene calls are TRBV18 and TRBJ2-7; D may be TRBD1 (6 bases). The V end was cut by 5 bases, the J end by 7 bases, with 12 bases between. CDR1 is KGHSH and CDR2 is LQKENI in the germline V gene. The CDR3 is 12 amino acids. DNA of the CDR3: TGTGCCAGCTCAGGAGAAGGACAGGAGCAGTACTTC. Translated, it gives CASSGEGQEQYF.

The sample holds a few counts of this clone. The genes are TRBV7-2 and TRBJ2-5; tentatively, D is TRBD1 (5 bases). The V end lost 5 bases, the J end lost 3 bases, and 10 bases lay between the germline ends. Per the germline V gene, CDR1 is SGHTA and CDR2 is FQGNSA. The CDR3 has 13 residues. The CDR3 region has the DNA TGTGCCAGCAGCCAAGCCAGGGAAGAGACCCAGTACTTC. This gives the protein CASSQAREETQYF.

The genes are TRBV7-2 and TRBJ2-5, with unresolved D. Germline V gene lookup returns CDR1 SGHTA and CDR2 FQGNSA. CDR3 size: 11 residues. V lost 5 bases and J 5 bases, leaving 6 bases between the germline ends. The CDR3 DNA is TGTGCCAGCAGCAAGTCGGAGACCCAGTACTTC. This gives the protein CASSKSETQYF.

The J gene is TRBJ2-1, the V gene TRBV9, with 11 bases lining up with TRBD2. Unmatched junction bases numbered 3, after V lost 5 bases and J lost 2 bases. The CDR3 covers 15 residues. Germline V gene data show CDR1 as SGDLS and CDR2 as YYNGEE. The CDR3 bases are TGTGCCAGCAGTCGACTAGCGGGGACCTACAATGAGCAGTTCTTC. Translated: CASSRLAGTYNEQFF.

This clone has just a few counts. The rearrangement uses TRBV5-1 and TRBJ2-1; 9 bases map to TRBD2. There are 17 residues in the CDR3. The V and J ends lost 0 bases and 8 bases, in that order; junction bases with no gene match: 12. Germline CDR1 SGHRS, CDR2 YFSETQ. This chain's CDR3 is CASSLDGSGSGGDEQFF. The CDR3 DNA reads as TGCGCCAGCAGCTTGGACGGTAGCGGGAGTGGTGGGGATGAGCAGTTCTTC.

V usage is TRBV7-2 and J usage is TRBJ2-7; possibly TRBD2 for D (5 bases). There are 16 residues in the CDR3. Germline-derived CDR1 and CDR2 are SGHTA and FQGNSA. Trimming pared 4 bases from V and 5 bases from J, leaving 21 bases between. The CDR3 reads CASSSRASGNSHEQYF. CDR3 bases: TGTGCCAGCAGCTCTCGGGCGTCGGGGAATAGTCACGAGCAGTACTTC.

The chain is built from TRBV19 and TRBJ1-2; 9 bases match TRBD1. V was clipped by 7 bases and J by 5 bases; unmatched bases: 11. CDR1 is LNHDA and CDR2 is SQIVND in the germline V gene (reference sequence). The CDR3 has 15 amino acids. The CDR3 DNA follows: TGTGCCAGTATGGGAGGACAGGGGAAGTCGTATGGCTACACCTTC. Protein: CASMGGQGKSYGYTF.

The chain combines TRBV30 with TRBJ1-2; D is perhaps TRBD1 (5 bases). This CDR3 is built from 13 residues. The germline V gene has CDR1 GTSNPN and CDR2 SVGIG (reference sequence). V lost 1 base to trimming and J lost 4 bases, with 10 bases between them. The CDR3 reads CAWSAGRTYGYTF. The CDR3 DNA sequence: TGTGCCTGGAGTGCAGGGAGAACCTATGGCTACACCTTC.

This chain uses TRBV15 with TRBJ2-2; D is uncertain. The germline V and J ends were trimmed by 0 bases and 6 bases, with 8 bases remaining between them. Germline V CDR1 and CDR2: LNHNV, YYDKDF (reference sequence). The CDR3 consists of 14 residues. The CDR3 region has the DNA TGTGCCACCAGCAGAGATCGGGTGGCCGGGGAGCTGTTTTTT. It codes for CATSRDRVAGELFF.

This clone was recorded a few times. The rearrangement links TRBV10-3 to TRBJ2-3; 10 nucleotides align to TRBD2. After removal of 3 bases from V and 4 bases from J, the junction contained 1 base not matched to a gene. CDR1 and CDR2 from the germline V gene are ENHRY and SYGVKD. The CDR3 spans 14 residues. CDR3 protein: CAISDSGGPDTQYF. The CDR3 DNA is TGTGCCATCAGTGATAGCGGGGGGCCAGATACGCAGTATTTT.

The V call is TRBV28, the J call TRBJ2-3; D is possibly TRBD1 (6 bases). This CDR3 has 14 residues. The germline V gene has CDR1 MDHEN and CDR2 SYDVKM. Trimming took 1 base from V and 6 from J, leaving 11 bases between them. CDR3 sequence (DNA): TGTGCCAGCAGTTTATCTAAGGGGGTGGATACGCAGTATTTT. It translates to CASSLSKGVDTQYF.

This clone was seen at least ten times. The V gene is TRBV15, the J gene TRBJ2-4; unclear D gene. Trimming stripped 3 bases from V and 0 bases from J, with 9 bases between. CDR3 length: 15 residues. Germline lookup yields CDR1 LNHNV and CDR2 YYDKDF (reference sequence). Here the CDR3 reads CATSRQTLAKNIQYF. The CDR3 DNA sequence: TGTGCCACCAGCAGGCAGACTCTAGCCAAAAACATTCAGTACTTC.

The CDR3 DNA reads as TGTGCCAGCAGCTTCCAGGATAACTATGGCTACACCTTC. Encoded protein: CASSFQDNYGYTF. The chain has TRBV7-9 and TRBJ1-2; D unclear. There are 13 residues in the CDR3. V lost 3 bases to trimming and J lost 1 base, with 6 bases between them. CDR1 is SEHNR and CDR2 is FQNEAQ in the germline V gene (reference sequence). Filled out from reference TRBV7-9 and TRBJ1-2, the complete variable domain reads DTGVSQNPRHKITKRGQNVTFRCDPISEHNRLYWYRQTLGQGPEFLTYFQNEAQLEKSRLLSDRFSAERPKGSFSTLEIQRTEQGDSAMYLCASSFQDNYGYTFGSGTRLTVV.

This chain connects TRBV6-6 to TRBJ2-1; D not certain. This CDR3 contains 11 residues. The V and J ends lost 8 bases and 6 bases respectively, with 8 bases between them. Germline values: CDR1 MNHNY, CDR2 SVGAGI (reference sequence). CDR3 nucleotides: TGTGCCAGCGGAATCCTCAATGAGCAGTTCTTC. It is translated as CASGILNEQFF.

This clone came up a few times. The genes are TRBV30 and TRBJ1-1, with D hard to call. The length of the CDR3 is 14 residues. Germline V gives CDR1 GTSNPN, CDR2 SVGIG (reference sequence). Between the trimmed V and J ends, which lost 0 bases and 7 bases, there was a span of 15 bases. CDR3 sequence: CAWSVLRRAGEAFF. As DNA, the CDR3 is TGTGCCTGGAGTGTACTACGAAGGGCGGGTGAAGCTTTCTTT. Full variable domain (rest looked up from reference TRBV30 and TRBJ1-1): SQTIHQWPATLVQPVGSPLSLECTVEGTSNPNLYWYRQAAGRGLQLLFYSVGIGQISSEVPQNLSASRPQDRQFILSSKKLLLSDSGFYLCAWSVLRRAGEAFFGQGTRLTVV.

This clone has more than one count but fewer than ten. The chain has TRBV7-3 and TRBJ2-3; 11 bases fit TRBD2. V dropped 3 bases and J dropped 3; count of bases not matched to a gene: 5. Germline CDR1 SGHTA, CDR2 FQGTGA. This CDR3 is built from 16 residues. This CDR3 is CASSFLTSGDTDTQYF. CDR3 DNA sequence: TGTGCCAGCAGCTTCCTGACTAGCGGGGATACAGATACGCAGTATTTT.

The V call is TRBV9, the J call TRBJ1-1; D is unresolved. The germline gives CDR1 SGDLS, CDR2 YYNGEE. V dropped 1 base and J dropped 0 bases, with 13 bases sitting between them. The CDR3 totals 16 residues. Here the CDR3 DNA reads TGTGCCAGCAGCGTATTTGATCGGGCGATGAACACTGAAGCTTTCTTT. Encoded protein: CASSVFDRAMNTEAFF.

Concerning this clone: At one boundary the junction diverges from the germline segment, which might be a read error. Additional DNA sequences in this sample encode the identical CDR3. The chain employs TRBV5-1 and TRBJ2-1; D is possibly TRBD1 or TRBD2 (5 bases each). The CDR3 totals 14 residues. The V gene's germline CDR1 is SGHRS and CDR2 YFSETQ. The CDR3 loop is CASSLEGTYNEQFF. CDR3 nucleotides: TGCGCCAGCAGCTTGGAAGGGACCTATAATGAGCAGTTCTTC.

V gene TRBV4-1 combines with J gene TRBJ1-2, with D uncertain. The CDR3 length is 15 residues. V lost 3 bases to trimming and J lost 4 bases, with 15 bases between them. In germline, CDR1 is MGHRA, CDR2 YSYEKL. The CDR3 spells CASSQPTAGIYGYTF. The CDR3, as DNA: TGCGCCAGCAGCCAGCCGACGGCAGGAATCTATGGCTACACCTTC.

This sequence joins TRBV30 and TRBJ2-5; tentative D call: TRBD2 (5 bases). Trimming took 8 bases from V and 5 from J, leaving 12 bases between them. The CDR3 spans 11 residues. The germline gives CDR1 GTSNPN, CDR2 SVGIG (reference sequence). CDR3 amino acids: CARGRGETQYF. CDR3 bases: TGTGCCCGAGGGAGAGGCGAGACCCAGTACTTC.

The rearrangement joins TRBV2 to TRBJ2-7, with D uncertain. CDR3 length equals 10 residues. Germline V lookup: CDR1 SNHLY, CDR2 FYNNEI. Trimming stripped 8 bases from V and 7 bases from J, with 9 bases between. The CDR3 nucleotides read TGTGCCAGCGGTTTCCTTGAGCAGTACTTC. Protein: CASGFLEQYF. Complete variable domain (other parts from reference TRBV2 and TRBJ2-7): EPEVTQTPSHQVTQMGQEVILRCVPISNHLYFYWYRQILGQKVEFLVSFYNNEISEKSEIFDDQFSVERPDGSNFTLKIRSTKLEDSAMYFCASGFLEQYFGPGTRLTVT.

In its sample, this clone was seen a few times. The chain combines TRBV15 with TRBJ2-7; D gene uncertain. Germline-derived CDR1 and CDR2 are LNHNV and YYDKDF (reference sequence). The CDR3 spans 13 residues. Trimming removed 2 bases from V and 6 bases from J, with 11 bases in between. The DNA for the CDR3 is TGTGCCACCAGCAGATCCCTAGTGGGCGAGCAGTACGTC. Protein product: CATSRSLVGEQYV.

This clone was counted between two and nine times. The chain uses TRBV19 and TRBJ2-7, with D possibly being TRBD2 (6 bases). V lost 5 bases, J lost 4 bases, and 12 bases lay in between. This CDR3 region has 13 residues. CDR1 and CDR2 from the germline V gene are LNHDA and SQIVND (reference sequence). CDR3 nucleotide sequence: TGTGCCAGTAGTGCCGGGACTTCATACGAGCAGTACTTC. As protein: CASSAGTSYEQYF.

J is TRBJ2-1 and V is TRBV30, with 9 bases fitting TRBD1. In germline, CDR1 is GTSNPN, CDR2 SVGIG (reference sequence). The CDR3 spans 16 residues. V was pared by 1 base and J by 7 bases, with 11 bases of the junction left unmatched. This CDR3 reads CAWSGGDRVPRNEQFF. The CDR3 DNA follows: TGTGCCTGGAGTGGCGGGGACAGGGTCCCTCGTAATGAGCAGTTCTTC.

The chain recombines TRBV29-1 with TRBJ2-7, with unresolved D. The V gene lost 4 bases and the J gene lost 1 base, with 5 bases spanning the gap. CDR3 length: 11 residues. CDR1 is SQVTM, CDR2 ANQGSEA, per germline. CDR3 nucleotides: TGCAGCGTTGCTTCGTCCTACGAGCAGTACGTC. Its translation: CSVASSYEQYV.

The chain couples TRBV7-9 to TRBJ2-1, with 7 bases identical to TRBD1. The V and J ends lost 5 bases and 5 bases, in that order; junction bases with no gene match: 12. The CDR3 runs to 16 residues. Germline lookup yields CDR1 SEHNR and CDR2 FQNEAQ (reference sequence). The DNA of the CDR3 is TGTGCCAGCAGCCCGTATTTCGGGACAGAAGACAATGAGCAGTTCTTC. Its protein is CASSPYFGTEDNEQFF.

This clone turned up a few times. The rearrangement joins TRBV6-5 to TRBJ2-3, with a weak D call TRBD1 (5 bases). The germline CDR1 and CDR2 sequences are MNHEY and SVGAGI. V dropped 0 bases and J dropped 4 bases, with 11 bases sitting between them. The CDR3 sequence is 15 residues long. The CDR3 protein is CASSYSGVMADTQYF. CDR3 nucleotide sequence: TGTGCCAGCAGTTACTCAGGGGTAATGGCAGATACGCAGTATTTT.

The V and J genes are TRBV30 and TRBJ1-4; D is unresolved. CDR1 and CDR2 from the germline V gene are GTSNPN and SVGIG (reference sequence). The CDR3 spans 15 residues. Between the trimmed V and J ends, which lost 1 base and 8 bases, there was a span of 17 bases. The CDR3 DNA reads TGTGCCTGGAGTGCCCCGGTTGGGGATATGGAAAAACTGTTTTTT. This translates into CAWSAPVGDMEKLFF.

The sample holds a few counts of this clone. The CDR3 here is CASSLVAGTQETQYF. CDR3 in DNA: TGCGCCAGCAGCTTAGTTGCGGGGACCCAAGAGACCCAGTACTTC. This chain connects TRBV5-1 to TRBJ2-5; possibly TRBD2 for D (6 bases). Germline-derived CDR1 and CDR2 are SGHRS and YFSETQ. V dropped 2 bases and J dropped 1 base, with 12 bases sitting between them. The CDR3 covers 15 residues.